This is a list of T cell receptor beta chains from one sample in a study of Ad26.COV2.S vaccination and SARS-CoV-2 variants. Sequencing was performed with immunoSEQ multiplex PCR; in TCRdb, only in-frame clones are kept and a portion is missing. The sample lists about 350,000 clones, 88% occurring once. The specimen was peripheral blood, collected in a trial of Ad26.COV2.S vaccine versus placebo. These receptors all stem from a person between 18 and 65 years old who received the Ad26.COV2.S COVID-19 vaccine or a placebo. CDR3s include the opening cysteine and the closing phenylalanine or tryptophan. The D gene is left open where the match is weak. Expanded clones get a size class; other rows say once, few or many, or leave the size out.

d_call: NA
j_call: TRBJ1-2
v_call: TRBV12-5
clone_size: NA
cdr3_aa: CASGLESEVNYGYTF
cdr3_nt: TGTGCTAGTGGTTTGGAGTCTGAGGTTAACTATGGCTACACCTTC

d_call: TRBD2
j_call: TRBJ2-7
v_call: TRBV20-1
clone_size: NA
cdr3_aa: CSAAGERVQYF
cdr3_nt: TGCAGTGCCGCGGGGGAGCGGGTGCAGTACTTC

d_call: NA
j_call: TRBJ2-2
v_call: TRBV4-3
clone_size: NA
cdr3_aa: CASSQEGGLPGELFF
cdr3_nt: TGCGCCAGCAGCCAAGAAGGTGGGCTCCCTGGGGAGCTGTTTTTT

d_call: TRBD2
j_call: TRBJ2-2
v_call: TRBV29-1
clone_size: NA
cdr3_aa: CSGALAGGPLGELFF
cdr3_nt: TGCAGCGGCGCACTAGCGGGAGGGCCTTTGGGGGAGCTGTTTTTT

d_call: NA
j_call: TRBJ2-7
v_call: TRBV19
clone_size: NA
cdr3_aa: CASSIVSGRAYEQYF
cdr3_nt: TGTGCCAGTAGTATAGTTTCGGGCAGAGCCTACGAGCAGTACTTC

d_call: TRBD1
j_call: TRBJ1-5
v_call: TRBV14
clone_size: NA
cdr3_aa: CASSQVSQDRGGQPQHF
cdr3_nt: TGTGCCAGCAGCCAAGTGAGCCAGGACAGGGGAGGTCAGCCCCAGCATTTT

d_call: NA
j_call: TRBJ1-5
v_call: TRBV30
clone_size: NA
cdr3_aa: CAWNGRSDQPQHF
cdr3_nt: TGTGCCTGGAACGGCAGGTCAGATCAGCCCCAGCATTTT

d_call: NA
j_call: TRBJ2-7
v_call: TRBV7-2
clone_size: NA
cdr3_aa: CASSLDPSTSYEQYF
cdr3_nt: TGTGCCAGCAGCTTAGACCCTAGCACCTCCTACGAGCAGTACTTC

d_call: TRBD1
j_call: TRBJ2-5
v_call: TRBV6-5
clone_size: NA
cdr3_aa: CASTRQGGETQYF
cdr3_nt: TGTGCCAGCACCCGACAGGGCGGGGAGACCCAGTACTTC

d_call: TRBD2
j_call: TRBJ2-3
v_call: TRBV19
clone_size: NA
cdr3_aa: CASSPGGGRAADTQYF
cdr3_nt: TGTGCCAGTAGCCCTGGGGGCGGGAGGGCGGCAGATACGCAGTATTTT

d_call: NA
j_call: TRBJ2-2
v_call: TRBV14
clone_size: NA
cdr3_aa: CASSVGRVYTGELFF
cdr3_nt: TGTGCCAGCAGCGTGGGACGGGTTTACACCGGGGAGCTGTTTTTT

d_call: TRBD2
j_call: TRBJ2-1
v_call: TRBV5-4
clone_size: once
cdr3_aa: CASTSGRDEQFF
cdr3_nt: TGTGCCAGCACTAGCGGGAGGGATGAGCAGTTCTTC

d_call: TRBD2
j_call: TRBJ2-7
v_call: TRBV5-4
clone_size: NA
cdr3_aa: CASSPGTSGRSSYEQYF
cdr3_nt: TGTGCCAGCAGTCCTGGGACTAGCGGGAGGAGCTCCTACGAGCAGTACTTC

d_call: TRBD1
j_call: TRBJ1-5
v_call: TRBV28
clone_size: NA
cdr3_aa: CARRTGKSNQPQHF
cdr3_nt: TGTGCCAGAAGGACAGGGAAAAGCAATCAGCCCCAGCATTTT

d_call: TRBD1
j_call: TRBJ1-4
v_call: TRBV30
clone_size: NA
cdr3_aa: CALRKGQRNEKLFF
cdr3_nt: TGTGCCCTGCGAAAGGGACAGAGGAATGAAAAACTGTTTTTT

d_call: TRBD2
j_call: TRBJ2-1
v_call: TRBV18
clone_size: NA
cdr3_aa: CASSPQLAEAYNEQFF
cdr3_nt: TGTGCCAGCTCACCCCAGCTAGCGGAGGCCTACAATGAGCAGTTCTTC

d_call: NA
j_call: TRBJ1-6
v_call: TRBV6-5
clone_size: NA
cdr3_aa: CASSTRQAGSPLHF
cdr3_nt: TGTGCCAGCAGTACACGACAGGCGGGTTCACCCCTCCACTTT

d_call: TRBD1
j_call: TRBJ1-1
v_call: TRBV7-3
clone_size: NA
cdr3_aa: CASSLMATGGTEAFF
cdr3_nt: TGTGCCAGCAGCTTAATGGCTACAGGGGGAACTGAAGCTTTCTTT

d_call: NA
j_call: TRBJ1-2
v_call: TRBV28
clone_size: NA
cdr3_aa: CASNFLSNYGYTF
cdr3_nt: TGTGCCAGCAACTTCTTGAGCAACTATGGCTACACCTTC

d_call: NA
j_call: TRBJ1-2
v_call: TRBV6-5
clone_size: few
cdr3_aa: CASSYRRGNGYTF
cdr3_nt: TGTGCCAGCAGTTACAGACGGGGAAATGGCTACACCTTC

d_call: NA
j_call: TRBJ1-5
v_call: TRBV7-8
clone_size: NA
cdr3_aa: CASSLQGGGNQPQHF
cdr3_nt: TGTGCCAGCAGCTTACAGGGAGGGGGCAATCAGCCCCAGCATTTT

d_call: NA
j_call: TRBJ1-3
v_call: TRBV7-2
clone_size: once
cdr3_aa: CASSSRDIYSGNTIYF
cdr3_nt: TGTGCCAGCAGCTCCCGGGACATCTACTCTGGAAACACCATATATTTT

d_call: NA
j_call: TRBJ2-7
v_call: TRBV7-9
clone_size: once
cdr3_aa: CASSPQGGRYEQYF
cdr3_nt: TGTGCCAGCAGCCCACAGGGAGGTAGATACGAGCAGTACTTC

d_call: NA
j_call: TRBJ2-2
v_call: TRBV4-2
clone_size: NA
cdr3_aa: CASSPPRQGGTGELFF
cdr3_nt: TGTGCCAGCAGCCCCCCCCGACAGGGAGGAACCGGGGAGCTGTTTTTT

d_call: NA
j_call: TRBJ1-2
v_call: TRBV11-2
clone_size: once
cdr3_aa: CASSLVSGSGGYTF
cdr3_nt: TGTGCCAGCAGCTTAGTGTCAGGGTCAGGTGGCTACACCTTC

d_call: TRBD1
j_call: TRBJ1-2
v_call: TRBV6-6
clone_size: NA
cdr3_aa: CASSLDSTGEGLTYGYTF
cdr3_nt: TGTGCCAGCAGTCTTGATTCGACAGGGGAGGGCTTAACCTATGGCTACACCTTC

d_call: NA
j_call: TRBJ1-1
v_call: TRBV6-4
clone_size: NA
cdr3_aa: CASSATGNTEAFF
cdr3_nt: TGTGCCAGCAGTGCTACAGGGAACACTGAAGCTTTCTTT

d_call: NA
j_call: TRBJ1-5
v_call: TRBV9
clone_size: NA
cdr3_aa: CASSVDGYSNQPQHF
cdr3_nt: TGTGCCAGCAGCGTAGACGGTTATAGCAATCAGCCCCAGCATTTT

d_call: NA
j_call: TRBJ2-7
v_call: TRBV18
clone_size: NA
cdr3_aa: CASSPPNGRGNEQYF
cdr3_nt: TGTGCCAGCTCACCACCGAATGGGAGAGGGAACGAGCAGTACTTC

d_call: TRBD1
j_call: TRBJ1-5
v_call: TRBV2
clone_size: NA
cdr3_aa: CASSVDRDVNQPQHF
cdr3_nt: TGTGCCAGCAGCGTGGACAGGGACGTCAATCAGCCCCAGCATTTT

d_call: NA
j_call: TRBJ2-7
v_call: TRBV30
clone_size: NA
cdr3_aa: CAWRLSALAYEQYF
cdr3_nt: TGTGCCTGGAGACTTTCAGCGCTCGCCTACGAGCAGTACTTC

d_call: TRBD2
j_call: TRBJ2-7
v_call: TRBV10-3
clone_size: NA
cdr3_aa: CAVTSGGQAYEQYF
cdr3_nt: TGTGCCGTAACATCGGGGGGGCAGGCCTACGAGCAGTACTTC

d_call: TRBD2
j_call: TRBJ2-1
v_call: TRBV11-3
clone_size: NA
cdr3_aa: CASSLRRVAGAAYNEQFF
cdr3_nt: TGTGCCAGCAGCCTTCGGCGAGTAGCGGGAGCGGCCTACAATGAGCAGTTCTTC

d_call: NA
j_call: TRBJ2-1
v_call: TRBV4-2
clone_size: NA
cdr3_aa: CASSQDVSAEQFF
cdr3_nt: TGTGCCAGCAGCCAAGACGTAAGCGCCGAGCAGTTCTTC

d_call: TRBD1
j_call: TRBJ1-5
v_call: TRBV5-1
clone_size: NA
cdr3_aa: CASTGQGSNQPQHF
cdr3_nt: TGCGCCAGCACTGGACAGGGGAGCAATCAGCCCCAGCATTTT

d_call: TRBD2
j_call: TRBJ2-3
v_call: TRBV4-3
clone_size: few
cdr3_aa: CASSQASGLAGDTQYF
cdr3_nt: TGCGCCAGCAGCCAAGCATCCGGGCTAGCGGGAGATACGCAGTATTTT

d_call: NA
j_call: TRBJ2-3
v_call: TRBV2
clone_size: once
cdr3_aa: CASSDLLSDTQYF
cdr3_nt: TGTGCCAGCAGTGATTTACTTTCAGATACGCAGTATTTT

d_call: NA
j_call: TRBJ2-4
v_call: TRBV5-1
clone_size: NA
cdr3_aa: CASSKGTELAKNIQYF
cdr3_nt: TGCGCCAGCAGCAAAGGGACCGAGCTAGCCAAAAACATTCAGTACTTC

d_call: NA
j_call: TRBJ2-3
v_call: TRBV18
clone_size: once
cdr3_aa: CASSPLDSFGDTQYF
cdr3_nt: TGTGCCAGCTCACCACTAGACAGTTTCGGGGATACGCAGTATTTT

d_call: NA
j_call: TRBJ1-6
v_call: TRBV5-1
clone_size: once
cdr3_aa: CASSFDGGNSPLHF
cdr3_nt: TGCGCCAGCAGCTTCGACGGAGGGAATTCACCCCTCCACTTT

d_call: TRBD1
j_call: TRBJ1-1
v_call: TRBV19
clone_size: NA
cdr3_aa: CASSPPDRMNTEAFF
cdr3_nt: TGTGCCAGTAGTCCACCGGACAGGATGAACACTGAAGCTTTCTTT

d_call: NA
j_call: TRBJ2-1
v_call: TRBV7-3
clone_size: NA
cdr3_aa: CASSLTGGSSYNEQFF
cdr3_nt: TGTGCCAGCAGCTTAACAGGGGGGAGCTCCTACAATGAGCAGTTCTTC

d_call: NA
j_call: TRBJ2-7
v_call: TRBV27
clone_size: NA
cdr3_aa: CASSSPRDFSYEQYF
cdr3_nt: TGTGCCAGCAGTTCCCCCCGGGACTTCTCCTACGAGCAGTACTTC

d_call: NA
j_call: TRBJ1-5
v_call: TRBV5-8
clone_size: NA
cdr3_aa: CASSFRHDLGGNQPQHF
cdr3_nt: TGTGCCAGCAGCTTTAGGCACGACCTTGGGGGCAATCAGCCCCAGCATTTT

d_call: NA
j_call: TRBJ1-5
v_call: TRBV7-3
clone_size: once
cdr3_aa: CASSLNQGDQPQHF
cdr3_nt: TGTGCCAGCAGCTTAAATCAGGGAGACCAGCCCCAGCATTTT

d_call: NA
j_call: TRBJ2-7
v_call: TRBV6-6
clone_size: NA
cdr3_aa: CASSYSSGDYPYEQYF
cdr3_nt: TGTGCTAGCAGTTACTCCTCGGGAGATTATCCCTACGAGCAGTACTTC

d_call: NA
j_call: TRBJ2-1
v_call: TRBV19
clone_size: NA
cdr3_aa: CASSIVGILPNEQFF
cdr3_nt: TGTGCCAGTAGTATAGTGGGTATTTTGCCGAATGAGCAGTTCTTC

d_call: NA
j_call: TRBJ1-1
v_call: TRBV5-1
clone_size: NA
cdr3_aa: CASSNTRGAGTEAFF
cdr3_nt: TGCGCCAGCAGCAATACAAGGGGGGCTGGCACTGAAGCTTTCTTT

d_call: TRBD2
j_call: TRBJ2-7
v_call: TRBV14
clone_size: NA
cdr3_aa: CASSQVVAGEQYF
cdr3_nt: TGTGCCAGCAGCCAAGTGGTAGCGGGCGAGCAGTACTTC

d_call: NA
j_call: TRBJ2-1
v_call: TRBV5-4
clone_size: NA
cdr3_aa: CASEGSYNEQFF
cdr3_nt: TGTGCCAGCGAGGGTTCCTACAATGAGCAGTTCTTC

d_call: NA
j_call: TRBJ1-5
v_call: TRBV19
clone_size: few
cdr3_aa: CASRQGSSNQPQHF
cdr3_nt: TGTGCCAGTAGGCAGGGGAGTAGCAATCAGCCCCAGCATTTT

d_call: NA
j_call: TRBJ1-5
v_call: TRBV4-3
clone_size: NA
cdr3_aa: CASSQEWGGQGRNQPQHF
cdr3_nt: TGCGCCAGCAGCCAAGAATGGGGAGGGCAGGGTAGGAATCAGCCCCAGCATTTT

d_call: NA
j_call: TRBJ2-2
v_call: TRBV7-7
clone_size: NA
cdr3_aa: CASSLKQGTGELFF
cdr3_nt: TGTGCCAGCAGCTTAAAACAGGGCACCGGGGAGCTGTTTTTT

d_call: NA
j_call: TRBJ1-1
v_call: TRBV11-3
clone_size: NA
cdr3_aa: CASSYGPENTEAFF
cdr3_nt: TGTGCCAGCAGCTACGGTCCAGAGAACACTGAAGCTTTCTTT

d_call: TRBD2
j_call: TRBJ2-5
v_call: TRBV7-9
clone_size: NA
cdr3_aa: CASSLGGLAGFQETQYF
cdr3_nt: TGTGCCAGCAGCTTAGGTGGGCTAGCGGGGTTCCAAGAGACCCAGTACTTC

d_call: NA
j_call: TRBJ1-3
v_call: TRBV6-5
clone_size: NA
cdr3_aa: CASPNSADSGNTIYF
cdr3_nt: TGTGCCAGCCCTAACTCCGCAGACTCTGGAAACACCATATATTTT

d_call: NA
j_call: TRBJ2-7
v_call: TRBV5-4
clone_size: NA
cdr3_aa: CASSLGVGEQYF
cdr3_nt: TGTGCCAGCAGCTTGGGAGTGGGCGAGCAGTACTTC